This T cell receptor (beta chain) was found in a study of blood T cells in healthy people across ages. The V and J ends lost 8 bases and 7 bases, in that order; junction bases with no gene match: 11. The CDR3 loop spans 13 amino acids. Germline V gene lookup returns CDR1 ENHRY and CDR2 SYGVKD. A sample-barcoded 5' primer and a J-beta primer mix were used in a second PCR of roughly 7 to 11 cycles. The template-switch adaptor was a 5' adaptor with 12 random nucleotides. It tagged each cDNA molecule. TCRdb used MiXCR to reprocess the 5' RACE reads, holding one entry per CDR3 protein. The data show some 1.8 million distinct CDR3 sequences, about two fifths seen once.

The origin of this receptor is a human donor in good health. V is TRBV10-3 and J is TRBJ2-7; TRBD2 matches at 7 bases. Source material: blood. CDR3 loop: CAIGEGPPGEQYF. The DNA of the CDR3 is TGTGCCATCGGGGAGGGACCTCCGGGGGAGCAGTACTTC.